This T cell receptor beta chain was retrieved from a study of radiation and T cells in renal cell carcinoma. Study-wide background: Nephrectomy followed 15 Gy stereotactic body radiation by 4 weeks.

Profiled with immunoSEQ multiplex PCR; TCRdb holds only in-frame clones, not every one. The profile covers around 86,000 clones, with around 85% appearing a single time and approximately 22% taken by the ten largest. The time point is: blood 2 weeks post-SBRT. Treatment described: 15 Gy SBRT to primary tumor, nephrectomy 4 weeks later. Serial blood draws occurred at baseline and 2 and 4 weeks post-SBRT. Clear cell pathology was present in this patient's renal cell carcinoma. Trimming shortened V by 6 bases and J by 3 bases, and 11 bases separated the two germline ends. The CDR3 sequence is 13 residues long. Per the germline V gene, CDR1 is SGHNT and CDR2 is YENEEA. Points from the study as a whole: Top tumor clonotypes rose in blood 2 weeks post-radiation, then contracted.

A word on this clone: Antigen specificity is unknown.

The chain carries TRBV11-3 and TRBJ1-1; D not certain. The sequence was collected from a woman between 50 and 59 years old with renal cell carcinoma. The sample here was blood, taken from a patient whose treatment included radiotherapy and nephrectomy. The CDR3 DNA follows: TGTGCCAGCAGTCTGTTCGGGGACACTGAAGCTTTCTTT. Translation gives CASSLFGDTEAFF.